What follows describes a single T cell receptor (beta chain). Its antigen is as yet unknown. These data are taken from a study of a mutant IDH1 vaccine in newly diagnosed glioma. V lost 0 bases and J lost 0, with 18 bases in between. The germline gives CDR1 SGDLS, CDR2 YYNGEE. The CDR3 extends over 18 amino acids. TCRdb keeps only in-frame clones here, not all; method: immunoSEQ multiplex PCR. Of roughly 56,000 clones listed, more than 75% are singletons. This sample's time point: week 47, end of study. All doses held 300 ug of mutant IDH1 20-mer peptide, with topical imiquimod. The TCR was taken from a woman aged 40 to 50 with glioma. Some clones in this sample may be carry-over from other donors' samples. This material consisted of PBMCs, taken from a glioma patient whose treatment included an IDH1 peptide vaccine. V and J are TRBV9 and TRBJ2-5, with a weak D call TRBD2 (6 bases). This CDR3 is CASSVALPGAGNQETQYF. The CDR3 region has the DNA TGTGCCAGCAGCGTAGCCCTACCGGGAGCAGGTAACCAAGAGACCCAGTACTTC.